These 5 T cell receptor beta chains came from one sample sequenced in a study of cytomegalovirus exposure and HLA in healthy donors. Both 60 Vbeta primers and 13 Jbeta primers went into the PCR. Here immunoSEQ multiplex PCR was the method, and the copy in TCRdb shows in-frame clones only, minus some. The table lists 96,000 or so clones. The sequencing input was PBMCs. Receptors were obtained from a woman in her twenties or thirties in good health and CMV-seronegative.

V usage is TRBV28 and J usage is TRBJ2-7, with TRBD2 as a possible D gene (5 bases). CDR1 and CDR2 (germline): MDHEN, SYDVKM. V was clipped by 8 bases and J by 2 bases, with 16 bases between them. The CDR3 is made up of 14 amino acids. The CDR3 region is CASGGRKLPYEQYF. Written as DNA, the CDR3 is TGTGCCAGCGGAGGACGGAAGCTCCCCTACGAGCAGTACTTC. The full variable domain, completed using reference TRBV28 and TRBJ2-7, is DVKVTQSSRYLVKRTGEKVFLECVQDMDHENMFWYRQDPGLGLRLIYFSYDVKMKEKGDIPEGYSVSREKKERFSLILESASTNQTSMYLCASGGRKLPYEQYFGPGTRLTVT.

This rearrangement joins TRBV7-8 to TRBJ1-3; TRBD1 aligns across 7 bases. The V gene end was trimmed by 5 bases and the J gene end by 0 bases; junction bases not matched to a gene: 4. The CDR3 is made up of 15 amino acids. Germline loops: CDR1 SGHVS, CDR2 FQNEAQ. The CDR3 nucleotides are TGTGCCAGCAGCATCGGGACAGCCTCTGGAAACACCATATATTTT. Its translation is CASSIGTASGNTIYF.

The V call is TRBV5-4, the J call TRBJ1-1; no firm D call. V gave up 4 bases and J gave up 1 base, with 17 bases separating them. Germline-derived CDR1 and CDR2 are SGHNT and YYREEE (reference sequence). The CDR3 is 16 amino acids. Here the CDR3 DNA reads TGTGCCAGCAGCCCGGCCGGGAGAGGCGCGAACACTGAAGCTTTCTTT. Encoded protein: CASSPAGRGANTEAFF.

The J gene is TRBJ1-4, the V gene TRBV5-6; D unresolved. Per germline, CDR1 SGHDT and CDR2 YYEEEE. Trimming stripped 1 base from V and 6 bases from J, with 7 bases between. There are 13 residues in the CDR3. CDR3 loop: CASSLLGDEKLFF. CDR3 nucleotides: TGTGCCAGCAGCTTGTTGGGCGATGAAAAACTGTTTTTT. The complete variable domain, with remaining parts taken from reference TRBV5-6 and TRBJ1-4, reads DAGVTQSPTHLIKTRGQQVTLRCSPKSGHDTVSWYQQALGQGPQFIFQYYEEEERQRGNFPDRFSGHQFPNYSSELNVNALLLGDSALYLCASSLLGDEKLFFGSGTQLSVL.

V gene TRBV7-9 combines with J gene TRBJ1-2; D not resolved. The V gene's germline CDR1 is SEHNR and CDR2 FQNEAQ (reference sequence). Trimming left V 1 base short and J 4 bases short, with 10 bases between. The CDR3 is made up of 14 amino acids. CDR3 sequence: CASSLESKSYGYTF. The DNA for the CDR3 is TGTGCCAGCAGCTTAGAGTCTAAGAGCTATGGCTACACCTTC.